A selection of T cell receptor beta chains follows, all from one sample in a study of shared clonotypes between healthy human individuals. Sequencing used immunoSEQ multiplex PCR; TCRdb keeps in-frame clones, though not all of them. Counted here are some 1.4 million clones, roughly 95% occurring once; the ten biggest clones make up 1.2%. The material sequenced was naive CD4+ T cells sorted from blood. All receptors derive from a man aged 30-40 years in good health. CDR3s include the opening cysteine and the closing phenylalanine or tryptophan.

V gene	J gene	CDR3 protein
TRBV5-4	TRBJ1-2	CASSLETALVGANYGYTF
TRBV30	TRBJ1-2	CAWSVKGKRYGYTF
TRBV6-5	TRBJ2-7	CASSSPTGYEQYF
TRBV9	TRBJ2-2	CASSFYSSGELFF
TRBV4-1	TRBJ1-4	CASSHNLWGSTNEKLFF
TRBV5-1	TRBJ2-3	CASSTGASELTDTQYF
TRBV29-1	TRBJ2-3	CSVVDSGRATDTQYF
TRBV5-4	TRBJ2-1	CASSLGQGADEQFF
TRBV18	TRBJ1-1	CASSPVGAQSGNTEAFF
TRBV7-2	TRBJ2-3	CASSFSGTGGGDTQYF
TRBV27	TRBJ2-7	CASSFPRNEQYF
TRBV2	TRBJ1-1	CASCSTENTEAFF
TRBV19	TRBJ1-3	CASSFSGNTIYF
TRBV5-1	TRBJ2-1	CASSSTGPEQFF
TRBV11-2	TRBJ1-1	CASSLEEVGNTEAFF
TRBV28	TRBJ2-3	CASSPSGSTDTQYF
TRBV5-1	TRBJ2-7	CASSKREGGYEQYF
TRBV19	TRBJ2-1	CASSLGPWAGEQFF
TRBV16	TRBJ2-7	CASSRKGQVLWVRQYF
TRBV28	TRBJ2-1	CASSHGVGNNEQFF
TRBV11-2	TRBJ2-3	CASSLMGPDTQYF
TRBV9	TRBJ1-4	CASSKRDGGYTNEKLFF
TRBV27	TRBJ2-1	CASSYDRTSGISYNEQFF
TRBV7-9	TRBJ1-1	CASSPRGVATEAFF
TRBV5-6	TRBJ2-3	CASSLRTSGRRNTQYF
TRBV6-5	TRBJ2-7	CASSEGRFYEQYF
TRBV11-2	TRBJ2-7	CASSFGTDNYEQYF
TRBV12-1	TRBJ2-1	CASSSSQLPHNEQFF
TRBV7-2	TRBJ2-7	CASSPGTPYEQYF
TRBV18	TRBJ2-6	CASSPTTRGLGTGANVLTF
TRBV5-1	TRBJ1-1	CASSLTGTGNTEAFF
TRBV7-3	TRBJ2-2	CASSWEGRTGELFF
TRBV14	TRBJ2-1	CASSQNRVGNEQFF